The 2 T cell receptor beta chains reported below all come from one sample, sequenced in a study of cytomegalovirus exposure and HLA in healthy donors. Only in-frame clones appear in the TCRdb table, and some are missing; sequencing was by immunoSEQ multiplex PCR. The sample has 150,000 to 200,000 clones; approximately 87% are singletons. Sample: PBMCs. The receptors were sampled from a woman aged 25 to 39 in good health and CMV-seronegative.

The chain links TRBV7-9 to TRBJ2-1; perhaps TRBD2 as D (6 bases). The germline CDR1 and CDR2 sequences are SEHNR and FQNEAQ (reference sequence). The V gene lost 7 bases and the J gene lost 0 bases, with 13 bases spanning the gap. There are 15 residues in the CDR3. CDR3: CASTGGASSYNEQFF. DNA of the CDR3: TGTGCCAGCACCGGAGGGGCAAGCTCCTACAATGAGCAGTTCTTC. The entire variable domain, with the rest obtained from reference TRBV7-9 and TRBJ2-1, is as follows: DTGVSQNPRHKITKRGQNVTFRCDPISEHNRLYWYRQTLGQGPEFLTYFQNEAQLEKSRLLSDRFSAERPKGSFSTLEIQRTEQGDSAMYLCASTGGASSYNEQFFGPGTRLTVL.

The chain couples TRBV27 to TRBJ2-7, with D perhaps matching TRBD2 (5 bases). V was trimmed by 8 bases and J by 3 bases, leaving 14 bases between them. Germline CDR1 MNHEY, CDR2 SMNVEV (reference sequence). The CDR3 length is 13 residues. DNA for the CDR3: TGTGCCAGCGCCGATGGACTCGGCTACGAGCAGTACTTC. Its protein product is CASADGLGYEQYF.